This section outlines one T cell receptor (beta chain) sequence together with its context. With 6 bases clipped from V and 5 bases from J, the junction kept 12 bases outside the gene matches. Per the germline V gene, CDR1 is WSHSY and CDR2 is SAAADI. This CDR3 has 15 residues. These data originate in a study of identifying expanded T cells in peripheral blood. The data were produced by immunoSEQ multiplex PCR, yet TCRdb's version contains in-frame clones alone and is incomplete. The sample holds some 100,000 clones, about 88% seen once. This chain joins TRBV10-2 and TRBJ1-2; 7 bases line up with TRBD1. Material: blood. The source of this sequence is a person between 18 and 75 years old in good health. The CDR3 DNA reads as TGCGCCAGCAGCGACCCGGGACAGCCCTCATATGGCTACACCTTC. This sequence encodes CASSDPGQPSYGYTF.